The clone carrying this T cell receptor beta chain was detected ten times or more. TCRdb ran MiXCR on the RT-PCR reads and lists one entry per CDR3 protein. The sample lists under 200,000 distinct CDR3 sequences, around 30% occurring once. The data derive from a study of patients and donors after allogeneic stem cell transplantation. The CDR3 is 14 residues long. Trimming at V came to 7 bases and at J to 8 bases, leaving 12 bases not matched to a gene. Per the germline V gene, CDR1 is MNHEY and CDR2 is SMNVEV (reference sequence). Sequenced material: blood, either unsorted or a sorted T cell fraction (not recorded which). The sequence was collected from a human donor who was either an allogeneic HSCT recipient or a stem cell or donor lymphocyte infusion donor (not recorded which). It is not recorded whose cells these are; they may come from a transplant donor. J is TRBJ1-1 and V is TRBV27; 8 nucleotides agree with TRBD1. CDR3 DNA sequence: TGTGCCAGCAAGCGGACAGGGCAAACGCCAGAAGCTTTCTTT. It translates to CASKRTGQTPEAFF.